This TCR beta chain was captured by sequencing in a study of OX40 agonist ivuxolimab in advanced cancers. On the study more broadly: Earlier treatment with anti-PD-1, anti-PD-L1 or anti-CTLA-4 was permitted, and about 40% had received some. Study-wide points: Still undetermined is the antigen specificity of the expanded peripheral T cells. Clonal expansion by week 6 occurred in CD4+ and CD8+ blood T cells (at 0.1 to 3.0 mg/kg).

The assay was immunoSEQ multiplex PCR, and TCRdb's table has in-frame clones only and misses some. The sample shows approximately 54,000 clones, approximately 91% of them seen only once. The CDR3 is made up of 13 amino acids. Germline assignment: CDR1 SGHTA and CDR2 FQGTGA. With 2 bases clipped from V and 4 bases from J, the junction kept 1 base outside the gene matches. With regard to this clone: The antigen remains undetermined.

At cycle 4 day 1, cycle 7 day 1, and baseline, blood was sampled. V is TRBV7-3 and J is TRBJ2-7, with 8 bases identical to TRBD1. The sequence derives from an adult with an advanced solid tumor such as melanoma, head and neck, liver or kidney cancer. Sequences were derived from CD4+ or CD8+ T cells sorted from blood, sampled in a trial of the OX40 agonist ivuxolimab. The chain's CDR3 is CASSLGTGYEQYF. CDR3 DNA sequence: TGTGCCAGCAGCTTAGGGACAGGTTACGAGCAGTACTTC.